Below, 9 T cell receptor beta chains from the same sample are listed, as sequenced in a study of cytomegalovirus exposure and HLA in healthy donors. The primer mix had 60 Vbeta and 13 Jbeta primers. TCRdb keeps only in-frame clones here, not all; method: immunoSEQ multiplex PCR. The data hold some 130,000 clones, with around three quarters observed a single time. Input material: PBMCs. The receptors were sampled from an older woman in good health and CMV-seropositive.

The chain recombines TRBV4-2 with TRBJ2-3, with 16 bases matching TRBD2. Germline V gene data show CDR1 as LGHNA and CDR2 as YNFKEQ. Trimming cost V 3 bases and J 0 bases; bases outside gene matches: 3. The CDR3 runs 18 residues. The CDR3 protein is CASSQGLAGGPSTDTQYF. Here the CDR3 DNA reads TGTGCCAGCAGCCAGGGACTAGCGGGAGGGCCGAGCACAGATACGCAGTATTTT.

This chain uses TRBV19 with TRBJ1-4; D is unresolved. The CDR3 runs 16 residues. The V end was cut by 1 base, the J end by 0 bases, with 9 bases between. Germline lookup yields CDR1 LNHDA and CDR2 SQIVND (reference sequence). CDR3 DNA sequence: TGTGCCAGTAGTATAGGCATAGTTGCAACTAATGAAAAACTGTTTTTT. This translates into CASSIGIVATNEKLFF.

The CDR3 DNA sequence: TGCGCCAGCAGCATACGACCGGGAACGAACACCGGGGAGCTGTTTTTT. It is translated as CASSIRPGTNTGELFF. The chain links TRBV5-1 to TRBJ2-2, with a tentative D call TRBD2 (5 bases). Germline values: CDR1 SGHRS, CDR2 YFSETQ. The V end was cut by 4 bases, the J end by 0 bases, with 13 bases between. This CDR3 comprises 16 residues.

In this sample, this clone turned up a few times. The chain recombines TRBV27 with TRBJ2-7, with D possibly being TRBD2 (6 bases). Germline V CDR1 and CDR2: MNHEY, SMNVEV (reference sequence). V gave up 1 base and J gave up 2 bases, with 12 bases separating them. The CDR3 is made up of 15 amino acids. The chain's CDR3 is CASSLFGGSTYEQYF. The CDR3 DNA is TGTGCCAGCAGTTTATTCGGGGGATCAACCTACGAGCAGTACTTC.

The chain uses TRBV10-3 and TRBJ2-7, with 7 bases matching TRBD2. CDR1 is ENHRY and CDR2 is SYGVKD in the germline V gene. The CDR3 extends over 16 amino acids. The junction had 5 bases not matched to a gene; V was cut back by 0 bases and J by 0 bases. The CDR3 here is CAISESTASGSYEQYF. Here the CDR3 DNA reads TGTGCCATCAGTGAGTCGACGGCTAGCGGCTCCTACGAGCAGTACTTC.

The chain employs TRBV18 and TRBJ1-2, with D perhaps matching TRBD1 (5 bases). From germline, CDR1 is KGHSH and CDR2 LQKENI. Trimming removed 6 bases from V and 4 bases from J, with 12 bases in between. CDR3 length equals 13 residues. CDR3 amino acids: CASSLDSSYGYTF. In DNA, the CDR3 is TGTGCCAGCTCGCTCGACAGTTCCTATGGCTACACCTTC.

This rearrangement joins TRBV6-5 to TRBJ2-1, with D unclear. Germline V lookup: CDR1 MNHEY, CDR2 SVGAGI. V was trimmed by 2 bases and J by 0 bases, leaving 8 bases between them. The CDR3 covers 15 residues. This CDR3 reads CASSYAVSSYNEQFF. The CDR3 DNA reads as TGTGCCAGCAGTTACGCGGTAAGCTCCTACAATGAGCAGTTCTTC.

The chain uses TRBV5-5 and TRBJ1-5, with D unresolved. Trimming removed 2 bases from V and 6 bases from J, with 12 bases in between. The germline gives CDR1 SGHKS, CDR2 YYEKEE (reference sequence). The CDR3 is 14 amino acids. CDR3 protein: CASSLSEGSQPQHF. The CDR3 DNA reads as TGTGCCAGCAGCTTATCAGAGGGCAGTCAGCCCCAGCATTTT.

The chain uses TRBV4-1 and TRBJ2-3, with D possibly TRBD2 on 5 matching bases. Trimming removed 0 bases from V and 3 bases from J, with 13 bases in between. CDR3 length equals 16 residues. CDR1 and CDR2 (germline): MGHRA, YSYEKL. The CDR3 protein is CASSQDPSRGTDTQYF. The CDR3 DNA reads as TGCGCCAGCAGCCAAGACCCCAGTCGAGGGACAGATACGCAGTATTTT.